The clone carrying this T cell receptor (beta chain) was recorded once. This sample stems from a study of OX40 agonist ivuxolimab in advanced cancers. Only in-frame clones appear in the TCRdb table, and some are missing; sequencing was by immunoSEQ multiplex PCR. Here the sample spans some 77,000 clones, around 82% being singletons. This CDR3 is 11 amino acids long. The ends were cut back, 1 base at V and 7 bases at J, with 5 bases in the middle. Germline loops: CDR1 SNHLY, CDR2 FYNNEI. The receptor was isolated from an adult with an advanced solid tumor such as melanoma, head and neck, liver or kidney cancer. The J gene is TRBJ2-7, the V gene TRBV2, with no clear D. The starting material was CD4+ or CD8+ T cells sorted from blood, obtained in a trial of the OX40 agonist ivuxolimab. CDR3 in DNA: TGTGCCAGCAGTGAAGGTAGGGAGCAGTACTTC. This sequence encodes CASSEGREQYF.